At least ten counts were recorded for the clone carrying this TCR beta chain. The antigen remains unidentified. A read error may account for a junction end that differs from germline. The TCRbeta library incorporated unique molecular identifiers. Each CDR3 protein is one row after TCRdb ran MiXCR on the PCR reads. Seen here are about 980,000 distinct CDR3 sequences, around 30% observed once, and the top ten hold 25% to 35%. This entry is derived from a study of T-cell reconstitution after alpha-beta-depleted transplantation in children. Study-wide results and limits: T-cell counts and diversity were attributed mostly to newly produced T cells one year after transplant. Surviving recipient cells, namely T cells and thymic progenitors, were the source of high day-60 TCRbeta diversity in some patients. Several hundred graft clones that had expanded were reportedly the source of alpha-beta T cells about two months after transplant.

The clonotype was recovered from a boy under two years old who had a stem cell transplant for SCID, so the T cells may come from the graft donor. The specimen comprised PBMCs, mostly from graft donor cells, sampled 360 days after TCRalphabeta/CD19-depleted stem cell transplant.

CDR3 protein: CASSLAGSGANVLTF. The CDR3 nucleotides are TGTGCCAGCAGCTTAGCTGGGTCTGGGGCCAACGTCCTGACTTTC. The rearrangement links TRBV5-1 to TRBJ2-6; D is unresolved. This CDR3 has 15 residues. Germline CDR1 SGHRS, CDR2 YFSETQ.